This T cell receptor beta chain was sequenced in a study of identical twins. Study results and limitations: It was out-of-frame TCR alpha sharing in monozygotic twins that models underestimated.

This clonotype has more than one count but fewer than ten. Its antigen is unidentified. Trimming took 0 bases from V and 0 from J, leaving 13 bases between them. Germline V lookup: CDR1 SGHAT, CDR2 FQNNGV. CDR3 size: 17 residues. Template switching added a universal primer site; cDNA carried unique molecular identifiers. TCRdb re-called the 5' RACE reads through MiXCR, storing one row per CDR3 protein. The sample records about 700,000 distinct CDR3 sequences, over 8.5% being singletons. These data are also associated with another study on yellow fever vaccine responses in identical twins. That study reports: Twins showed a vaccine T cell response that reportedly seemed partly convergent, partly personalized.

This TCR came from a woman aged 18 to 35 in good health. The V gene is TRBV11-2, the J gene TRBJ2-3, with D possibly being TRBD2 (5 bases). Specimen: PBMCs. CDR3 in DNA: TGTGCCAGCAGCTTAGACCCTGGGAGCCTTAGCACAGATACGCAGTATTTT. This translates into CASSLDPGSLSTDTQYF.